A single sample is the source of the 28 T cell receptor beta chains below, sequenced in a study of blood T cell repertoires in COVID-19. The repertoire was sequenced with immunoSEQ multiplex PCR; TCRdb's copy has only in-frame clones and lacks some. Of a few hundred thousand clones in the sample, about nine tenths are singletons; the top ten hold 2.5% to 3%. The sample comprised PBMCs or T cells enriched from blood (not recorded which). All receptors come from a woman aged 45 to 65 who had recovered from COVID-19.

This clone showed up just a few times. The V call is TRBV28, the J call TRBJ1-2; D is unresolved. V lost 6 bases, J lost 4 bases, and 15 bases lay in between. Germline-derived CDR1 and CDR2 are MDHEN and SYDVKM. This CDR3 is built from 14 residues. CDR3 nucleotides: TGTGCCAGCAGCTCCAGCCGCCAGGCCTATGGCTACACCTTC. Amino acid sequence: CASSSSRQAYGYTF.

This rearrangement joins TRBV11-2 to TRBJ1-1; D is perhaps TRBD1 (5 bases). The CDR3 runs to 12 residues. Trimming left V 6 bases short and J 9 bases short, with 14 bases between. Germline assignment: CDR1 SGHAT and CDR2 FQNNGV. The DNA of the CDR3 is TGTGCCAGCAGAAAAGACAGTGCAAAAGCTTTCTTT. It yields the protein CASRKDSAKAFF.

The V call is TRBV27, the J call TRBJ1-1; 11 nucleotides match TRBD1. Trimming cost V 4 bases and J 1 base; bases outside gene matches: 5. This CDR3 contains 16 residues. The germline V gene has CDR1 MNHEY and CDR2 SMNVEV (reference sequence). This chain's CDR3 is CASSSAGTGGNTEAFF. CDR3 coding DNA: TGTGCCAGCAGTTCCGCGGGGACAGGGGGGAACACTGAAGCTTTCTTT.

The chain uses TRBV28 and TRBJ1-1, with D tentatively TRBD1 (5 bases). The V gene lost 4 bases and the J gene lost 0 bases, with 12 bases spanning the gap. The CDR3 consists of 15 residues. Germline V gene lookup returns CDR1 MDHEN and CDR2 SYDVKM. CDR3 in DNA: TGTGCCAGCAGTTCGCCTAGGGGTCTGAACACTGAAGCTTTCTTT. Protein product: CASSSPRGLNTEAFF.

The chain couples TRBV6-5 to TRBJ1-5; 9 bases agree with TRBD1. The junction had 9 bases not matched to a gene; V was cut back by 6 bases and J by 6 bases. The CDR3 spans 15 residues. Germline V gene lookup returns CDR1 MNHEY and CDR2 SVGAGI. This CDR3 is CASRYQQGAGQPQHF. DNA of the CDR3: TGTGCCAGCAGGTACCAACAGGGGGCGGGTCAGCCCCAGCATTTT.

The chain joins TRBV11-2 to TRBJ1-6; the D is unclear. Trimming removed 5 bases at V and 6 bases at J, with 5 bases between. CDR1 is SGHAT, CDR2 FQNNGV, per germline. There are 12 residues in the CDR3. The CDR3 DNA sequence: TGTGCCAGCAGCCTCGGTAATTCACCCCTCCACTTT. Translating it yields CASSLGNSPLHF.

The chain carries TRBV28 and TRBJ1-5; 8 bases fit TRBD1. Germline trimming cut 7 bases from V and 4 bases from J; bases unmatched to any gene: 9. The CDR3 length is 15 residues. The germline V gene encodes CDR1 MDHEN and CDR2 SYDVKM. CDR3 residues: CASTDRTGPNQPQHF. CDR3 sequence (DNA): TGTGCCAGCACCGACAGGACAGGGCCAAATCAGCCCCAGCATTTT.

The rearrangement joins TRBV7-9 to TRBJ2-5; TRBD2 agrees at 7 bases. Per the germline V gene, CDR1 is SEHNR and CDR2 is FQNEAQ (reference sequence). Trimming at V came to 3 bases and at J to 2 bases, leaving 9 bases not matched to a gene. This CDR3 spans 16 amino acids. The CDR3 is CASSLAWGGDQETQYF. The CDR3 DNA is TGTGCCAGCAGCTTGGCGTGGGGGGGAGATCAAGAGACCCAGTACTTC.

This clone occurred a few times. The V gene is TRBV29-1, the J gene TRBJ2-1; 8 nucleotides agree with TRBD2. Germline V gives CDR1 SQVTM, CDR2 ANQGSEA. With V trimmed by 2 bases and J by 3 bases, 3 bases remained unmatched. CDR3 size: 14 residues. CDR3 sequence (DNA): TGCAGCGTTGAATTTCTAGCGGGCTACAATGAGCAGTTCTTC. It is translated as CSVEFLAGYNEQFF.

The chain recombines TRBV4-2 with TRBJ2-1; D is perhaps TRBD1 (5 bases). This CDR3 spans 15 amino acids. In germline, CDR1 is LGHNA, CDR2 YNFKEQ. V was clipped by 0 bases and J by 5 bases, with 11 bases between them. The CDR3 region is CASSQDGASNNEQFF. CDR3 sequence (DNA): TGTGCCAGCAGCCAAGATGGGGCCAGCAACAATGAGCAGTTCTTC.

This clone was seen a few times. V gene TRBV30 combines with J gene TRBJ2-5; 7 bases are shared with TRBD2. Germline V gene sequence: CDR1 GTSNPN, CDR2 SVGIG (reference sequence). The CDR3 runs to 16 residues. The junction had 17 bases not matched to a gene; V was cut back by 3 bases and J by 7 bases. As DNA, the CDR3 is TGTGCCTGGAGATCCCGGGTCGCGGGAGCTGGGGGGACCCAGTACTTC. Residues: CAWRSRVAGAGGTQYF.

This chain links TRBV6-5 with TRBJ1-5; D is undetermined. The V end lost 4 bases, the J end lost 0 bases, and 10 bases lay between the germline ends. Germline V lookup: CDR1 MNHEY, CDR2 SVGAGI. The CDR3 covers 15 residues. In DNA, the CDR3 is TGTGCCAGCAGTTCAGAGGCGTATAGCAATCAGCCCCAGCATTTT. This codes for CASSSEAYSNQPQHF.

The rearrangement joins TRBV27 to TRBJ1-1, with 7 bases identical to TRBD1. This CDR3 has 14 residues. The junction had 7 bases not matched to a gene; V was cut back by 6 bases and J by 3 bases. Germline CDR1 reads MNHEY; CDR2 reads SMNVEV (reference sequence). CDR3 sequence (DNA): TGTGCCAGCAGCGTCGGCAGGGGGGACACTGAAGCTTTCTTT. Translated, it gives CASSVGRGDTEAFF.

The sample holds a few counts of this clone. The V call is TRBV6-5, the J call TRBJ2-7, with D tentatively TRBD2 (6 bases). Germline CDR1 and CDR2: MNHEY and SVGAGI. V lost 8 bases and J lost 9, with 23 bases in between. This CDR3 comprises 14 residues. DNA of the CDR3: TGTGCCAGCGTTGACTCGGTCCAAGCCGGGGGGCAGTACTTC. The encoded protein is CASVDSVQAGGQYF.

Concerning this clone: This specimen includes other DNA sequences encoding the same CDR3. The V gene is TRBV29-1, the J gene TRBJ1-1; no clear D. Per the germline V gene, CDR1 is SQVTM and CDR2 is ANQGSEA. The length of the CDR3 is 12 residues. Trimming cost V 4 bases and J 1 base, with 7 bases left between them. The CDR3 is CSVAGGNTEAFF. The CDR3 DNA sequence: TGCAGCGTTGCCGGCGGGAACACTGAAGCTTTCTTT.

The V and J genes are TRBV28 and TRBJ1-1; D remains ambiguous. Germline CDR1 is MDHEN and CDR2 is SYDVKM. V dropped 3 bases and J dropped 10 bases, with 12 bases sitting between them. The CDR3 has 12 residues. The CDR3 protein is CASSFLPGAAFF. CDR3 DNA: TGTGCCAGCAGTTTTTTACCGGGAGCAGCTTTCTTT.

The V and J genes are TRBV7-6 and TRBJ2-1, with D perhaps matching TRBD2 (6 bases). The CDR3 has 15 residues. Germline V CDR1 and CDR2: SGHVS, FNYEAQ. V lost 6 bases and J 3 bases, leaving 15 bases between the germline ends. The CDR3 bases are TGTGCCAGCAGTCCCGCCAGCGGGCGCTACAATGAGCAGTTCTTC. Encoded protein: CASSPASGRYNEQFF.

The CDR3 coding sequence is TGTGCCACCAGCGAACGATCTAGCGGCATTCGGTACTTC. Amino acids: CATSERSSGIRYF. The chain combines TRBV15 with TRBJ2-7; TRBD2 agrees at 7 bases. Unmatched junction bases numbered 13, after V lost 5 bases and J lost 12 bases. The CDR3 is 13 amino acids. Germline loops: CDR1 LNHNV, CDR2 YYDKDF (reference sequence).

The V gene is TRBV18, the J gene TRBJ1-1; D not resolved. Per germline, CDR1 KGHSH and CDR2 LQKENI. Trimming removed 2 bases at V and 11 bases at J, with 12 bases between. This CDR3 comprises 12 residues. The chain's CDR3 is CASSPSFGMAFF. CDR3 DNA sequence: TGTGCCAGCTCACCATCATTCGGGATGGCTTTCTTT. Complete variable domain (other parts from reference TRBV18 and TRBJ1-1): NAGVMQNPRHLVRRRGQEARLRCSPMKGHSHVYWYRQLPEEGLKFMVYLQKENIIDESGMPKERFSAEFPKEGPSILRIQQVVRGDSAAYFCASSPSFGMAFFGQGTRLTVV.

The chain links TRBV5-1 to TRBJ1-5; D is unclear. Per germline, CDR1 SGHRS and CDR2 YFSETQ. V gave up 2 bases and J gave up 2 bases, with 5 bases separating them. The CDR3 covers 13 residues. The CDR3 reads CASSFSGNQPQHF. The CDR3 nucleotides read TGCGCCAGCAGCTTTTCCGGCAATCAGCCCCAGCATTTT.

The chain links TRBV5-1 to TRBJ1-2; 10 nucleotides align to TRBD1. V was clipped by 3 bases and J by 4 bases; unmatched bases: 6. The germline gives CDR1 SGHRS, CDR2 YFSETQ. CDR3 length: 15 amino acids. The CDR3 region is CASSSQGTGAYGYTF. In DNA form, the CDR3 reads TGCGCCAGCAGCTCCCAGGGGACAGGGGCCTATGGCTACACCTTC.

CDR3 amino acids: CASTTPPQVGYTF. The DNA for the CDR3 is TGTGCCAGCACCACCCCTCCCCAGGTCGGCTACACCTTC. The chain links TRBV28 to TRBJ1-2; unclear D gene. V lost 7 bases, J lost 8 bases, and 17 bases lay in between. Germline V gene lookup returns CDR1 MDHEN and CDR2 SYDVKM. The CDR3 length is 13 residues.

The CDR3 is CASSLWAGEGQPQHF. DNA for the CDR3: TGTGCCAGCAGCTTGTGGGCAGGGGAGGGTCAGCCCCAGCATTTT. The chain is built from TRBV5-5 and TRBJ1-5; TRBD1 is a possible D gene (6 bases). V shed 1 base and J shed 6 bases, with 14 bases lying between them. The CDR3 length is 15 residues. The germline gives CDR1 SGHKS, CDR2 YYEKEE (reference sequence).

The chain joins TRBV3-1 (or the pseudogene TRBV3-2) to TRBJ1-2, with D possibly matching TRBD1 (6 bases). This CDR3 spans 13 amino acids. Trimming stripped 6 bases from V and 7 bases from J, with 15 bases between. The germline gives CDR1 LGHDT, CDR2 YNNKEL (reference sequence). The CDR3 bases are TGTGCCAGCAGTCACAGGGATATATCTGGCTACACCTTC. As protein: CASSHRDISGYTF.

This clone was observed once. Here the CDR3 reads CASSGPGQGASPLHF. DNA of the CDR3: TGTGCCAGCAGCGGACCGGGACAGGGAGCGTCACCCCTCCACTTT. The chain couples TRBV25-1 to TRBJ1-6; 9 bases align to TRBD1. The germline V gene has CDR1 MGHDK and CDR2 SYGVNS. This CDR3 has 15 amino acids. With 6 bases clipped from V and 10 bases from J, the junction kept 10 bases outside the gene matches. Complete variable domain (other parts from reference TRBV25-1 and TRBJ1-6): EADIYQTPRYLVIGTGKKITLECSQTMGHDKMYWYQQDPGMELHLIHYSYGVNSTEKGDLSSESTVSRIRTEHFPLTLESARPSHTSQYLCASSGPGQGASPLHFGNGTRLTVT.

The chain employs TRBV18 and TRBJ2-5, with 7 bases fitting TRBD1. The V segment lost 5 bases and the J segment 1 base; nucleotides outside the gene matches: 7. The CDR3 runs 15 residues. Looked up from germline, CDR1 is KGHSH and CDR2 is LQKENI. The CDR3 nucleotides are TGTGCCAGCTCAACCCAGCACAGGGGCCAAGAGACCCAGTACTTC. Amino acid sequence: CASSTQHRGQETQYF.

V is TRBV19 and J is TRBJ2-2; TRBD2 might be the D (6 bases). This CDR3 region has 15 residues. V shed 5 bases and J shed 5 bases, with 15 bases lying between them. Germline V gene sequence: CDR1 LNHDA, CDR2 SQIVND (reference sequence). The CDR3 sequence is CASSPRAGRTGELFF. The CDR3 DNA follows: TGTGCCAGTAGTCCCCGTGCGGGGCGGACCGGGGAGCTGTTTTTT.

The CDR3 DNA follows: TGTGCCAGCAGCTTACAGGGTATTGGAGATACGCAGTATTTT. Protein sequence: CASSLQGIGDTQYF. The chain has TRBV7-8 and TRBJ2-3, with D possibly being TRBD1 (5 bases). Between the trimmed V and J ends, which lost 2 bases and 5 bases, there was a span of 11 bases. Germline V CDR1 and CDR2: SGHVS, FQNEAQ. The CDR3 is made up of 14 amino acids. The whole variable domain, filled in from reference TRBV7-8 and TRBJ2-3, reads GAGVSQSPRYKVAKRGQDVALRCDPISGHVSLFWYQQALGQGPEFLTYFQNEAQLDKSGLPSDRFFAERPEGSVSTLKIQRTQQEDSAVYLCASSLQGIGDTQYFGPGTRLTVL.